This paragraph reports one T cell receptor beta chain. These data originate in a study of blood T cell repertoires in COVID-19. Overall study: The samples span acute and convalescent COVID-19 from the United States, Italy and Spain. PBMCs, B-cell-depleted T cells, or T cells were the source of the cDNA or gDNA that made up the material.

In the source study's methods: From reference gene primer amplification, estimates of nucleated cell counts were derived. Here immunoSEQ multiplex PCR was the method, and the copy in TCRdb shows in-frame clones only, minus some. V, J and clone size are taken as reported in that table, and D and trimming were inferred from the DNA itself. The repertoire holds about 6,600 clones, 80% to 90% seen once, with about 4.5% in the top ten. The sequence derives from a man at least 80 years old with active COVID-19. Sequenced sample: peripheral blood.

The CDR3 protein is CASSFSRTSSYNEQFF. The DNA for the CDR3 is TGTGCCAGCAGTTTTTCCCGGACTAGCTCCTACAATGAGCAGTTCTTC. The rearrangement links TRBV27 to TRBJ2-1; 7 positions agree with TRBD2. The CDR3 sequence is 16 residues long. With 3 bases clipped from V and 0 bases from J, the junction kept 5 bases outside the gene matches. Germline CDR1 and CDR2: MNHEY and SMNVEV (reference sequence).